This T cell receptor beta chain derives from a study of CD8 T cells in ankylosing spondylitis. Libraries of TCR beta came from quantitative 5'-RACE with molecular barcodes. Each CDR3 protein gets one entry after TCRdb re-called the 5' RACE reads with MiXCR. The data hold some 140,000 distinct CDR3 sequences, with more than 9.5% observed a single time. This CDR3 region has 12 residues. Germline CDR1 reads SEHNR; CDR2 reads FQNEAQ (reference sequence). V gave up 1 base and J gave up 11 bases, with 8 bases separating them. Findings and limits, study-wide: Within ankylosing spondylitis blood, a TCR beta motif made up of under 10 highly homologous variants appeared to be characteristic. In ankylosing spondylitis patients, matched synovial fluid reportedly showed significant enrichment of disease-linked clones. A subset of motif variants has previously been described in the synovial fluid and blood of reactive arthritis.

As regards this clonotype: Antigen unknown.

The TCR comes from a female donor with ankylosing spondylitis or in good health (not recorded which). V gene TRBV7-9 combines with J gene TRBJ1-4; no firm D call. Sequenced sample: blood, either unsorted or a sorted T cell fraction (not recorded which). This CDR3 reads CASSLGGRKLFF. In nucleotides, the CDR3 is TGTGCCAGCAGCTTAGGTGGTCGGAAACTGTTTTTT.